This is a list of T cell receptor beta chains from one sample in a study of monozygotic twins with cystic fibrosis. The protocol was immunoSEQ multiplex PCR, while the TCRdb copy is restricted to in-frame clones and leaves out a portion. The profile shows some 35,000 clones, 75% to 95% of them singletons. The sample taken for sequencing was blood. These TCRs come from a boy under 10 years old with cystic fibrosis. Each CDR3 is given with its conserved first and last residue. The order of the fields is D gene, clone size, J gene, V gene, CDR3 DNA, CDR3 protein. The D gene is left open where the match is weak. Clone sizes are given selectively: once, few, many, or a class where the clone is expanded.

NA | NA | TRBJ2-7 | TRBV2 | TGTGCCAGCGGTTCAGGTTCGGAGCAGTACTTC | CASGSGSEQYF
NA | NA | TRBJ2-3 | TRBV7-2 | TGTGCCAGCAGCTTAGAGAGGAGCACAGATACGCAGTATTTT | CASSLERSTDTQYF
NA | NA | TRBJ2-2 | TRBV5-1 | TGCGCCAGCAGCTTGACAGAGAACGGGCGTACCGGGGAGCTGTTTTTT | CASSLTENGRTGELFF
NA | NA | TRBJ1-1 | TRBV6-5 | TGTGCCACCCGCATGAACACTGAAGCTTTCTTT | CATRMNTEAFF
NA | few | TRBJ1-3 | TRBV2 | TGTGCCAGCAACCCTGCAGGGGACTCTGGAAACACCATATATTTT | CASNPAGDSGNTIYF
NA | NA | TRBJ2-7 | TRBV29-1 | TGCAGCGTTGAGTTGGCAGGGAAAGCCTACGAGCAGTACTTC | CSVELAGKAYEQYF
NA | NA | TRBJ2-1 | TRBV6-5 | TGTGCCAGCAGGCACGCCCAGGGAACCTACAATGAGCAGTTCTTC | CASRHAQGTYNEQFF
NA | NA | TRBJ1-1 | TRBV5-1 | TGCGCCAGCAGCTTGGAGGGTCCCGGGACACAAAAAGAAGCTTTCTTT | CASSLEGPGTQKEAFF
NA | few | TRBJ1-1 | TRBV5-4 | TGTGCCAGCAGCTCGCGACAGGAAGGCACTGAAGCTTTCTTT | CASSSRQEGTEAFF
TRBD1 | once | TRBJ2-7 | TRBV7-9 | TGTGCCAGCAGCTCCCAGGACAGGGGGCCCTACGAGCAGTACTTC | CASSSQDRGPYEQYF
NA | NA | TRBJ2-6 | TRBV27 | TGTGCCAGCAGTCCTATCGGGAGCTCTGGGGCCAACGTCCTGACTTTC | CASSPIGSSGANVLTF
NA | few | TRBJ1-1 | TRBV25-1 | TGTGCCAGCAGTGACCGGGTGAACACTGAAGCTTTCTTT | CASSDRVNTEAFF
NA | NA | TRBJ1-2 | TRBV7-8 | TGTGCCAGCAGCTTAGAGCCGGGAGCTAACTATGGCTACACCTTC | CASSLEPGANYGYTF
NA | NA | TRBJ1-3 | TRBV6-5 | TGTGCCAGCAGTCCCCGCGGTCCTGGAAACACCATATATTTT | CASSPRGPGNTIYF
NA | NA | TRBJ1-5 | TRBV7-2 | TGTGCCAGCAGTCAAGGGATTGGGGGGCCCCCGGATCAGCCCCAGCATTTT | CASSQGIGGPPDQPQHF
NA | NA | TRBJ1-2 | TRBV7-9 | TGTGCCAGCAGCTTAGTCGCGGAGCAATATGGCTACACCTTC | CASSLVAEQYGYTF
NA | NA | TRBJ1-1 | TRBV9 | TGTGCCAGCAGCGTAGGTCCAGGGAGGAACACTGAAGCTTTCTTT | CASSVGPGRNTEAFF
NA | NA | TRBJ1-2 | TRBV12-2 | TGTGCAAGTCCGGGACCGACCTATGGCTACACCTTC | CASPGPTYGYTF
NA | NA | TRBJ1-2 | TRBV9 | TGTGCCAGCAGCGTAGGATCAGGCCAGATCTATGGCTACACCTTC | CASSVGSGQIYGYTF
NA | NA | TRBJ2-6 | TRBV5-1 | TGCGCCAGCAGCTTACTAGGGTTTGGGGCCAACGTCCTGACTTTC | CASSLLGFGANVLTF
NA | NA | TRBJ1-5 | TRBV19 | TGTGCCAGTAGTACCGGTCTGAGGGGGATGGGGCCCCAGCATTTT | CASSTGLRGMGPQHF
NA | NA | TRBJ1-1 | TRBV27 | TGTGCCAGCAGTGATGGGCCGGCGGGGATTGAAGCTTTCTTT | CASSDGPAGIEAFF
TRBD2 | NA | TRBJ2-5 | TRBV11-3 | TGTGCCAGCAGCCCCCAACTAGCGGGGGGGTACCAAGAGACCCAGTACTTC | CASSPQLAGGYQETQYF
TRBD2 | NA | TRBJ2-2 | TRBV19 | TGTGCCAGTAGTGCCCTAGCGGGGGCCCAGAACACCGGGGAGCTGTTTTTT | CASSALAGAQNTGELFF
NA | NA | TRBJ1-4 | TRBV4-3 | TGCGCCAGCAGCCAAGGGGCCAGGGCTGCAACTAATGAAAAACTGTTTTTT | CASSQGARAATNEKLFF
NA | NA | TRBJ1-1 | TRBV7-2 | TGTGCCAGCAGCTTACACGGGAACACTGAAGCTTTCTTT | CASSLHGNTEAFF
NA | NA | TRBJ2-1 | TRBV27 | TGTGCCAGCAACAATAAAGGGTCGGGGAACAATGAGCAGTTCTTC | CASNNKGSGNNEQFF
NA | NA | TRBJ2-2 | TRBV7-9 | TGTGCCAGCAGCGGGGGGATAGCGTCGCTTCTCGGCGGGGAGCTGTTTTTT | CASSGGIASLLGGELFF
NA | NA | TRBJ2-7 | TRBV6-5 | TGTGCCAGCAGTTACCTGGGACGGATCTACGAGCAGTACTTC | CASSYLGRIYEQYF
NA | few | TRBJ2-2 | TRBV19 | TGTGCCAGTAGTACCCGGATGGGGGGCACCGGGGAGCTGTTTTTT | CASSTRMGGTGELFF
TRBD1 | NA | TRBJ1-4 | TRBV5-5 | TGTGCCAGCAGCTTGTTGGGGACAGGGGGTACTGAAAAACTGTTTTTT | CASSLLGTGGTEKLFF
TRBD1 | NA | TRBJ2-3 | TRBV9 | TGTGCCAGCAGCGTAGGAATGTGGGACAGGGAGTTTCGGGATACGCAGTATTTT | CASSVGMWDREFRDTQYF
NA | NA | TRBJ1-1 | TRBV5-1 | TGCGCCAGCACCCCGGGAGGGTTCGAGGGGACTGAAGCTTTCTTT | CASTPGGFEGTEAFF
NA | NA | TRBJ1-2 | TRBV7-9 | TGTGCCAGCAGCCAACAGGCTAACTATGGCTACACCTTC | CASSQQANYGYTF
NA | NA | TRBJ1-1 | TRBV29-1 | TGCAGCGTTGATAGATCAGGGTCGAACACTGAAGCTTTCTTT | CSVDRSGSNTEAFF